This T cell receptor beta chain stems from a study of CD8+ T cells in alopecia areata. Across the study: People stayed on tofacitinib for 6 to 18 months, then stopped the drug for 6 months.

Sequencing relied on a cDNA template that was reverse transcribed from extracted RNA. Produced via immunoSEQ multiplex PCR; TCRdb's table is partial and in-frame only. The sample includes more than 110,000 clones, about four fifths of them seen just once. V shed 4 bases and J shed 2 bases, with 13 bases lying between them. This CDR3 is built from 14 residues. Germline V CDR1 and CDR2: SGHRS, YFSETQ. Study-level findings and limits: An increase in clonality over normal scalp was evident in lesional scalp, especially alopecia totalis/universalis. Many of the expanded lesional clones endured in scalp and blood while on tofacitinib. Sequencing of scalp tissue also captures the resident alphabeta T cells of normal skin.

With respect to this clone: What it binds is unknown.

Treatment described: oral pan-JAK inhibitor, 5-10 mg twice daily. This chain joins TRBV5-1 and TRBJ2-7, with D perhaps TRBD1 or TRBD2 (5 bases each). The receptor comes from a human donor with alopecia areata. Sequencing was performed on CD8+ T cells sorted from blood, taken at week 4, from a patient treated with tofacitinib. CDR3 DNA sequence: TGCGCCAGCAGCCATGCCGGGACGACCTACGAGCAGTACTTC. Protein: CASSHAGTTYEQYF.